The clone carrying this T cell receptor (beta chain) appeared many times. RNA transcripts provided the source from which TCR beta CDR3 regions were amplified. HTBI primers drove first-round RT-PCR of the TCR CDR3. One entry per CDR3 protein results from TCRdb running MiXCR on the multiplex PCR reads. The sample comprises a few hundred thousand distinct CDR3 sequences, under 20% of which are singletons, and approximately 15% rests with the top ten. The sample belongs to a study of T cells in Graves' hyperthyroidism and ophthalmopathy. Trimming took off 0 bases at V and 2 bases at J, with 11 bases between the two ends. The CDR3 is made up of 14 amino acids. In germline, CDR1 is DFQATT, CDR2 SNEGSKA (reference sequence). Patients were excluded because of uncontrolled infection, other autoimmune disease, pregnancy or lactation. On the basis of clinical symptoms, serum thyroxine and TRAb, thyroid ultrasound and orbital computed tomography, diagnoses were made.

The specimen sequenced was blood. This TCR came from a woman aged 18-29 years with Graves' ophthalmopathy. The rearrangement links TRBV20-1 to TRBJ2-7; a weak D match, TRBD2 (7 bases). In nucleotides, the CDR3 is TGCAGTGCTAGAGACGGGGGGCGGACCTACGAGCAGTACTTC. It translates to CSARDGGRTYEQYF.